The sample holds a few counts of the clone carrying this TCR beta chain. No antigen is known for it. The PCR ran on 60 Vbeta and 13 Jbeta primers. Libraries were prepared by immunoSEQ multiplex PCR; TCRdb keeps only in-frame clonotypes and omits some of them. The sample contains around 200,000 clones, about 70% of which appear only once. These data originate in a study of cytomegalovirus exposure and HLA in healthy donors. Findings and caveats of the study: Analyses of presence/absence relied on an assumption of roughly uniform sequencing depth across donors. TCR beta sequences reportedly predicted most subjects' HLA-A and HLA-B alleles accurately. Among TCR sequences, most were rare, though some public TCRs appeared in many donors.

The donors (healthy individuals) were bone marrow donors. This TCR was recovered from a man aged 40-55 years in good health and CMV-seropositive. The sample was PBMCs.

The CDR3 reads CASSIDLGSGGAWDEQFF. DNA of the CDR3: TGTGCCAGTAGTATTGATCTTGGTAGCGGGGGGGCCTGGGATGAGCAGTTCTTC. The chain couples TRBV19 to TRBJ2-1; 11 positions match TRBD2. J lost 8 bases, V lost 3 bases, and 15 bases had no gene match. This CDR3 region has 18 residues. Germline assignment: CDR1 LNHDA and CDR2 SQIVND (reference sequence).